This TCR beta chain was observed in a study of blood T cell repertoires in COVID-19. Study background: There were acute and convalescent COVID-19 samples, and they came from the United States, Italy and Spain.

Only in-frame clones appear in the TCRdb table, and some are missing; sequencing was by immunoSEQ multiplex PCR. The data contain roughly 70,000 clones, roughly 84% of them singletons. Germline assignment: CDR1 GTSNPN and CDR2 SVGIG (reference sequence). J lost 0 bases, V lost 5 bases, and 0 bases had no gene match. The CDR3 is made up of 12 amino acids. The sample taken for sequencing was peripheral blood. The chain employs TRBV30 and TRBJ1-2; 7 bases fit TRBD1. This sequence originates from a man between 65 and 80 years old with acute or convalescent COVID-19. CDR3 sequence (DNA): TGTGCCTGGGGGACAGCTAACTATGGCTACACCTTC. Translated, it gives CAWGTANYGYTF. Based on the CDR3 plus reference TRBV30 and TRBJ1-2, the full variable domain is SQTIHQWPATLVQPVGSPLSLECTVEGTSNPNLYWYRQAAGRGLQLLFYSVGIGQISSEVPQNLSASRPQDRQFILSSKKLLLSDSGFYLCAWGTANYGYTFGSGTRLTVV.